Presented here are 24 T cell receptor beta chains from one specimen sequenced in a study of blood T cell repertoires in COVID-19. Profiled with immunoSEQ multiplex PCR; TCRdb holds only in-frame clones, not every one. The table includes approximately 150,000 clones, approximately 81% detected once. Source material: PBMCs or T cells enriched from blood (not recorded which). Source of these receptors: a man aged 55 to 69 who had recovered from COVID-19.

This rearrangement joins TRBV5-6 to TRBJ2-1, with TRBD1 matching 10 bases. CDR1 SGHDT and CDR2 YYEEEE come from the germline V gene. This CDR3 has 15 residues. The V and J ends lost 2 bases and 8 bases, in that order; junction bases with no gene match: 7. The DNA of the CDR3 is TGTGCCAGCAGCTTAACCGGGACAGGGGTTGATGAGCAGTTCTTC. This gives the protein CASSLTGTGVDEQFF.

The table lists this clone with a few counts. This chain joins TRBV9 and TRBJ1-3; D gene ambiguous. Trimming removed 5 bases at V and 0 bases at J, with 12 bases between. The CDR3 consists of 15 residues. CDR1 is SGDLS, CDR2 YYNGEE, per germline. CDR3 DNA: TGTGCCAGCAGTCGGACGGGGATCTCTGGAAACACCATATATTTT. Translation: CASSRTGISGNTIYF.

V and J are TRBV28 and TRBJ1-6, with D perhaps TRBD1 (5 bases). Germline loops: CDR1 MDHEN, CDR2 SYDVKM. Deletions cut 7 bases from V and 8 bases from J, with 27 bases between. The CDR3 has 18 amino acids. The CDR3 sequence is CASISGWGTSHFDSPLHF. As DNA, the CDR3 is TGTGCCAGCATATCCGGATGGGGGACTTCCCATTTCGATTCACCCCTCCACTTT.

The CDR3 protein is CASSSLMNTEAFF. In DNA form, the CDR3 reads TGTGCCAGCAGCTCACTTATGAACACTGAAGCTTTCTTT. J is TRBJ1-1 and V is TRBV7-8, with D hard to call. This CDR3 has 13 amino acids. Germline CDR1 SGHVS, CDR2 FQNEAQ. The V end was cut by 4 bases, the J end by 0 bases, with 6 bases between. Filled out from reference TRBV7-8 and TRBJ1-1, the complete variable domain reads GAGVSQSPRYKVAKRGQDVALRCDPISGHVSLFWYQQALGQGPEFLTYFQNEAQLDKSGLPSDRFFAERPEGSVSTLKIQRTQQEDSAVYLCASSSLMNTEAFFGQGTRLTVV.

The J gene is TRBJ1-4, the V gene TRBV28; tentative D call: TRBD1 (6 bases). Deletions cut 3 bases from V and 7 bases from J, with 12 bases between. This CDR3 comprises 14 residues. Germline-derived CDR1 and CDR2 are MDHEN and SYDVKM. As DNA, the CDR3 is TGTGCCAGCAGTTTCGGGGGGCTGGGTGAAAAACTGTTTTTT. It specifies CASSFGGLGEKLFF.

The chain has TRBV5-1 and TRBJ2-1, with 13 bases identical to TRBD2. The CDR3 sequence is 16 residues long. The J segment lost 7 bases and the V segment lost 2 bases, leaving 6 bases of the junction unmatched. Germline loops: CDR1 SGHRS, CDR2 YFSETQ. The CDR3 region is CASSLMTSGGYNEQFF. The CDR3 DNA follows: TGCGCCAGCAGCTTAATGACTAGCGGGGGGTATAATGAGCAGTTCTTC.

This clone has just a few counts. CDR3 DNA: TGTGCCAGCAGCGGTGGGACAGCTAATAGCAATCAGCCCCAGCATTTT. Translation gives CASSGGTANSNQPQHF. This chain connects TRBV7-8 to TRBJ1-5; 7 bases fit TRBD1. CDR1 is SGHVS and CDR2 is FQNEAQ in the germline V gene. V was pared by 5 bases and J by 0 bases, with 7 bases of the junction left unmatched. The CDR3 is made up of 16 amino acids.

The chain employs TRBV4-1 and TRBJ2-7; D gene ambiguous. This CDR3 has 14 amino acids. Trimming removed 2 bases from V and 3 bases from J, with 11 bases in between. Germline V gene lookup returns CDR1 MGHRA and CDR2 YSYEKL. CDR3 DNA: TGCGCCAGCAGCCAACAAGACTCGAGCTACGAGCAGTACTTC. Protein sequence: CASSQQDSSYEQYF.

About this clone itself: Compared with germline, one end of the junction differs, possibly owing to a read error. The chain is built from TRBV30 and TRBJ2-1, with unresolved D. The germline V gene has CDR1 GTSNPN and CDR2 SVGIG (reference sequence). The CDR3 loop spans 13 amino acids. The CDR3 loop is CAWTASSPNEQFF. CDR3 DNA sequence: TGTGCTTGGACCGCTAGTAGCCCCAATGAGCAGTTCTTC.

The chain joins TRBV6-1 to TRBJ2-7, with a tentative D call TRBD1 (5 bases). Deletions cut 2 bases from V and 5 bases from J, with 10 bases between. Per the germline V gene, CDR1 is MNHNS and CDR2 is SASEGT. CDR3 length: 13 residues. The CDR3 here is CASSESGRDEQYF. CDR3 sequence (DNA): TGTGCCAGCAGTGAATCGGGCAGGGACGAGCAGTACTTC.

The genes are TRBV28 and TRBJ2-7, with TRBD2 matching over 15 bases. Germline CDR1 MDHEN, CDR2 SYDVKM. V lost 5 bases and J lost 3; bases outside the gene matches: 11. The CDR3 contains 18 residues. This CDR3 is CASSRTSGRARLSYEQYF. The CDR3 DNA follows: TGTGCCAGCAGTCGGACTAGCGGGAGGGCCCGCCTCAGCTACGAGCAGTACTTC.

The chain combines TRBV28 with TRBJ2-7, with 7 bases lining up with TRBD1. The CDR3 length is 15 residues. Germline V gives CDR1 MDHEN, CDR2 SYDVKM. After removal of 0 bases from V and 2 bases from J, the junction contained 4 bases not matched to a gene. The CDR3 bases are TGTGCCAGCAGTTTATGGAAGACAGGGACCTACGAGCAGTACTTC. It translates to CASSLWKTGTYEQYF.

V gene TRBV3-1 (or the pseudogene TRBV3-2) combines with J gene TRBJ2-7, with D possibly TRBD2 on 7 matching bases. The CDR3 has 15 residues. Germline V CDR1 and CDR2: LGHDT, YNNKEL (reference sequence). V shed 5 bases and J shed 2 bases, with 16 bases lying between them. The CDR3 is CASSAFRGGTYEQYF. The CDR3 DNA reads as TGTGCCAGCAGCGCATTTAGGGGGGGGACCTACGAGCAGTACTTC.

The chain employs TRBV7-9 and TRBJ2-5, with a weak D call TRBD2 (6 bases). This CDR3 has 14 amino acids. V lost 5 bases and J 2 bases, leaving 12 bases between the germline ends. The germline gives CDR1 SEHNR, CDR2 FQNEAQ (reference sequence). DNA for the CDR3: TGTGCCAGCAGCCCGGGGACTCGACAAGAGACCCAGTACTTC. Protein sequence: CASSPGTRQETQYF.

This rearrangement joins TRBV10-3 to TRBJ2-1, with TRBD2 matching over 14 bases. The V gene's germline CDR1 is ENHRY and CDR2 SYGVKD. The CDR3 sequence is 16 residues long. The ends lost 5 bases at V and 3 bases at J; junction bases unmatched: 3. The CDR3 loop reads CAISLGTSGSYNEQFF. Written as DNA, the CDR3 is TGTGCCATCAGTCTCGGGACTAGCGGGAGCTACAATGAGCAGTTCTTC.

The chain links TRBV7-9 to TRBJ2-1; 7 nucleotides line up with TRBD2. V shed 1 base and J 0 bases; nucleotides not matched to a gene: 3. The CDR3 is 16 residues long. Germline assignment: CDR1 SEHNR and CDR2 FQNEAQ (reference sequence). The CDR3 loop is CASSLVGGGSYNEQFF. CDR3 nucleotides: TGTGCCAGCAGCTTAGTGGGCGGGGGCTCCTACAATGAGCAGTTCTTC.

The V call is TRBV24-1, the J call TRBJ2-1, with 9 bases matching TRBD2. Trimming at V came to 3 bases and at J to 4 bases, leaving 15 bases not matched to a gene. Germline assignment: CDR1 KGHDR and CDR2 SFDVKD. The CDR3 totals 19 residues. The DNA of the CDR3 is TGTGCCACCAGTGATCCCTTGAGCGTAGGGCGGGGGGGATACAATGAGCAGTTCTTC. It specifies CATSDPLSVGRGGYNEQFF.

The chain carries TRBV9 and TRBJ1-4; D may be TRBD1 (5 bases). This CDR3 spans 15 amino acids. Between the trimmed V and J ends, which lost 4 bases and 8 bases, there was a span of 18 bases. Germline CDR1 reads SGDLS; CDR2 reads YYNGEE. The CDR3 DNA sequence: TGTGCCAGCAGCCCTCGAGCCCTAAGGGGCGAAAAACTGTTTTTT. It translates to CASSPRALRGEKLFF. Drawing the rest from reference TRBV9 and TRBJ1-4, the complete variable domain is DSGVTQTPKHLITATGQRVTLRCSPRSGDLSVYWYQQSLDQGLQFLIQYYNGEERAKGNILERFSAQQFPDLHSELNLSSLELGDSALYFCASSPRALRGEKLFFGSGTQLSVL.

The chain links TRBV7-2 to TRBJ2-1, with 12 bases identical to TRBD2. This CDR3 has 14 residues. Germline trimming cut 1 base from V and 10 bases from J; bases unmatched to any gene: 2. CDR1 SGHTA and CDR2 FQGNSA come from the germline V gene. DNA for the CDR3: TGTGCCAGCAGCTTAGGCGGACTAGCGGGAGAGCAGTTCTTC. Translating it yields CASSLGGLAGEQFF.

This clone was found once. This chain joins TRBV29-1 and TRBJ2-1; 11 nucleotides agree with TRBD2. Germline V lookup: CDR1 SQVTM, CDR2 ANQGSEA. The CDR3 has 13 amino acids. Trimming cost V 6 bases and J 4 bases; bases outside gene matches: 2. DNA for the CDR3: TGCAGCGTGGGACTAGCGGTATACAATGAGCAGTTCTTC. Its translation is CSVGLAVYNEQFF.

This CDR3 is CATTSASGSGELFF. The CDR3 coding sequence is TGTGCCACCACATCCGCTAGCGGGTCCGGGGAGCTGTTTTTT. The rearrangement joins TRBV6-5 to TRBJ2-2; 8 bases are shared with TRBD2. The germline V gene encodes CDR1 MNHEY and CDR2 SVGAGI. The CDR3 totals 14 residues. V lost 10 bases and J lost 6; bases outside the gene matches: 10.

In its sample, this clone was seen a few times. V and J are TRBV6-1 and TRBJ1-2; D not resolved. The V gene lost 2 bases and the J gene lost 7 bases, with 8 bases spanning the gap. This CDR3 has 12 residues. From germline, CDR1 is MNHNS and CDR2 SASEGT. The CDR3 coding sequence is TGTGCCAGCAGTGAAAGCTACAGTGGCTACACCTTC. Translating gives CASSESYSGYTF.

The chain employs TRBV10-3 and TRBJ2-7, with 7 bases identical to TRBD2. This CDR3 has 16 amino acids. Germline V gene data show CDR1 as ENHRY and CDR2 as SYGVKD. V trimming: 6 bases; J trimming: 0 bases; junction bases outside the gene matches: 11. CDR3 loop: CAISPTGGEFSYEQYF. DNA for the CDR3: TGTGCCATCAGCCCCACGGGAGGAGAATTCTCCTACGAGCAGTACTTC.

This clone was detected a few times. V and J are TRBV14 and TRBJ1-2, with TRBD1 matching 7 bases. The junction had 10 bases not matched to a gene; V was cut back by 2 bases and J by 4 bases. The germline V gene has CDR1 SGHDN and CDR2 FVKESK. The CDR3 runs 16 residues. The CDR3 spells CASSQLGQEPIYGYTF. As DNA, the CDR3 is TGTGCCAGCAGCCAACTAGGACAGGAGCCAATCTATGGCTACACCTTC.